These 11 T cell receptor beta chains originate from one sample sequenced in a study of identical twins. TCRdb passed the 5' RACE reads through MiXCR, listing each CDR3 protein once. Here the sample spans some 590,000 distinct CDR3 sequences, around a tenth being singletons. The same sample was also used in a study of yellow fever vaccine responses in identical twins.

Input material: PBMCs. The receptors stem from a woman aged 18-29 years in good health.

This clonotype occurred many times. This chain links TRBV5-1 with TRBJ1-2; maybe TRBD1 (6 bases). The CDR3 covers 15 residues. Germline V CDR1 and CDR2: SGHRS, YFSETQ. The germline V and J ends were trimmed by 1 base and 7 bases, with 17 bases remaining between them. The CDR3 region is CASSLSGGSRVGYTF. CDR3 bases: TGCGCCAGCAGCTTGAGCGGGGGCTCCCGTGTTGGCTACACCTTC.

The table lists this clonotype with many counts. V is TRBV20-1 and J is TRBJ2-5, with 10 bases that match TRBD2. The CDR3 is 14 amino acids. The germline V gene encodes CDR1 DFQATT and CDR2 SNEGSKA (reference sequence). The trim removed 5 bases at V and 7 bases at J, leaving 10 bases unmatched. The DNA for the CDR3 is TGCAGTGCTCCTAGCGGGGGCCTTTTAGGGACCCAGTACTTC. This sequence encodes CSAPSGGLLGTQYF.

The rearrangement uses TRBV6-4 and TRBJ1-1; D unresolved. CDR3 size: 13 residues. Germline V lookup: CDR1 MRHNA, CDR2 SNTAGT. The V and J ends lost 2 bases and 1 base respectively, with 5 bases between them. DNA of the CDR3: TGTGCCAGCAGTGACGGGCGGAACACTGAAGCTTTCTTT. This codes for CASSDGRNTEAFF.

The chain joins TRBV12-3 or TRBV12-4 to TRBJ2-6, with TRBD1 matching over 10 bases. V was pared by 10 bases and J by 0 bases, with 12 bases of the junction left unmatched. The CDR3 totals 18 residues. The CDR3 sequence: CAIRTPGTGVSGANVLTF. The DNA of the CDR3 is TGTGCCATCAGAACCCCCGGGACAGGGGTCTCTGGGGCCAACGTCCTGACTTTC.

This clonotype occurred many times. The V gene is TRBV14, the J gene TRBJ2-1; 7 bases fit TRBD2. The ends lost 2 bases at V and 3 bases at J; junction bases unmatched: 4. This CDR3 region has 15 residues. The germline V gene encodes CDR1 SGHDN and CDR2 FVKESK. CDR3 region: CASSQSGVDYNEQFF. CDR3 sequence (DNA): TGTGCCAGCAGCCAAAGCGGGGTGGACTACAATGAGCAGTTCTTC.

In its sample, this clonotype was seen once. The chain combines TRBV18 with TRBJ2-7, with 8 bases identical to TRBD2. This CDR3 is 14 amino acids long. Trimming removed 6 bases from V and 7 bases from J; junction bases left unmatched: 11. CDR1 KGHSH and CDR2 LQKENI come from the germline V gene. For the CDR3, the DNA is TGTGCCAGCTCCCCCACTAGCGGTCGGAGGGAGCAGTACTTC. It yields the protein CASSPTSGRREQYF. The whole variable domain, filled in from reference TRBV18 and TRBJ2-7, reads NAGVMQNPRHLVRRRGQEARLRCSPMKGHSHVYWYRQLPEEGLKFMVYLQKENIIDESGMPKERFSAEFPKEGPSILRIQQVVRGDSAAYFCASSPTSGRREQYFGPGTRLTVT.

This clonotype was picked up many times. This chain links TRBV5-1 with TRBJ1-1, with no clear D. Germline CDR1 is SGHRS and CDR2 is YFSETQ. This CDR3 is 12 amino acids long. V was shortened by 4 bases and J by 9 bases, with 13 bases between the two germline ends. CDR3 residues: CASSPKGAKAFF. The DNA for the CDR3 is TGCGCCAGCAGCCCAAAGGGTGCTAAAGCTTTCTTT.

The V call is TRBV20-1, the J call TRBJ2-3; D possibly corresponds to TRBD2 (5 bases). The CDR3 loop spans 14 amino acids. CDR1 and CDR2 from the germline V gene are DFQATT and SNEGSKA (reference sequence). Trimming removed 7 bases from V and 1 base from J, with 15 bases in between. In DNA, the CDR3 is TGCAGTGTAGGAGGTTGGGGTGGCACAGATACGCAGTATTTT. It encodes CSVGGWGGTDTQYF.

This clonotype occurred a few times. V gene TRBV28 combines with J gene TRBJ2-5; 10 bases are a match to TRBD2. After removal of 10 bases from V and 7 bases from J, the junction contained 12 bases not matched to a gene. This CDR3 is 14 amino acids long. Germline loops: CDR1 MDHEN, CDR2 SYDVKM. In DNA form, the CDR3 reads TGTGCCACCGTCTGGGCTAGCGGGGGTGGGACCCAGTACTTC. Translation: CATVWASGGGTQYF.

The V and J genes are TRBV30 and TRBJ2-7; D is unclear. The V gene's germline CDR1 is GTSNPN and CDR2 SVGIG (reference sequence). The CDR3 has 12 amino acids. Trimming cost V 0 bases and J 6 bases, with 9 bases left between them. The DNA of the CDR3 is TGTGCCTGGAGTGTAGCAGGATCCGAGCAGTACTTC. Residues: CAWSVAGSEQYF. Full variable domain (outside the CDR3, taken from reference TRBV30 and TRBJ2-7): SQTIHQWPATLVQPVGSPLSLECTVEGTSNPNLYWYRQAAGRGLQLLFYSVGIGQISSEVPQNLSASRPQDRQFILSSKKLLLSDSGFYLCAWSVAGSEQYFGPGTRLTVT.

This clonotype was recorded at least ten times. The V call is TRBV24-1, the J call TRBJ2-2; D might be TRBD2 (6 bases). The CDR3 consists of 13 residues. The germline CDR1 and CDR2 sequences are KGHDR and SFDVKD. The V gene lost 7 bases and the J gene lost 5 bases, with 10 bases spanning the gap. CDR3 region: CATRQAGTGELFF. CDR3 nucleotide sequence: TGTGCCACCAGACAGGCGGGGACCGGGGAGCTGTTTTTT.